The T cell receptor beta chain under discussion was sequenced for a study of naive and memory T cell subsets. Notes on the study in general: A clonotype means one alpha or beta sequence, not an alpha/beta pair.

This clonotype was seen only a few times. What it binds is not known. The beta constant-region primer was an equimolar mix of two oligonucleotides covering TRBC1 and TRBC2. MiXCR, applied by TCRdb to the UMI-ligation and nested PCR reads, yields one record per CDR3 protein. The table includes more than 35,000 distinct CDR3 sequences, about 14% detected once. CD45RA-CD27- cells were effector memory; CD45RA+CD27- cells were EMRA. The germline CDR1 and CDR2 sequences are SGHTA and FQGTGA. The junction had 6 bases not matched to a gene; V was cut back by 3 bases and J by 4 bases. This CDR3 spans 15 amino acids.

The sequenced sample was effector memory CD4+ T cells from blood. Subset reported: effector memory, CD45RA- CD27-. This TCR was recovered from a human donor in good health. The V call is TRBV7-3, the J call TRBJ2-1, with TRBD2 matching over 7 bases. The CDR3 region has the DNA TGTGCCAGCAGCTTGATGGCGGGAGAGTACAATGAGCAGTTCTTC. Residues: CASSLMAGEYNEQFF.